This TCR beta chain emerged from a study of T cell changes during pregnancy in multiple sclerosis. TCRdb's table, derived via immunoSEQ multiplex PCR, lists solely in-frame clones and lacks some. In the table there are 60,000 to 65,000 clones, about 90% of which are singletons. The CDR3 covers 11 residues. Trimming stripped 10 bases from V and 4 bases from J, with 10 bases between. CDR1 and CDR2 (germline): MNHEY, SVGAGI. This TCR derives from a female donor in good health, enrolled as a control in a pregnancy study. The rearrangement joins TRBV6-5 to TRBJ1-2, with D tentatively TRBD1 (6 bases). Sequenced here: peripheral blood, sampled in the second trimester of pregnancy. The CDR3 DNA reads as TGTGCCACCATGACAGGCTATGGCTACACCTTC. Translating gives CATMTGYGYTF.